What follows describes a single T cell receptor (beta chain). It has no known antigen specificity. No clone much larger than this one lies a single base away; base qualities are absent. This sample is part of a study of shared clonotypes between healthy human individuals (dated by TCRdb to 2020 to 2022). In terms of the full investigation: A couple of women and a few men aged 18 to 49 years were included in the cohort. To estimate repertoire size and how much clonotype sharing occurs between individuals, the study deeply sequenced the blood TCR repertoires of roughly 5 healthy adults. Libraries were prepared and TCR repertoires were sequenced by different laboratories using diverse techniques, in order to increase sequencing depth and limit assay-specific biases. Between about 0.85 and 9.5 billion PBMCs per donor were obtained by leukapheresis. General study outcomes and caveats: Pairwise subsampling indicated that sequencing depth was expected to affect the degree of clonotype sharing among donors. Sampling was restricted to blood, and TCR repertoires in tissues likely differ from the TCR repertoires found in blood. Because the study included a small number of donors, the genetic and exposure-history diversity represented was limited.

Here V drops 3 bases and J drops 7 bases, and the junction holds 15 bases not matched to any gene. The germline V gene provides CDR1 SGDLS and CDR2 YYNGEE. The CDR3 runs 16 amino acids, cysteine and phenylalanine included. Only the CDR3 region is kept as DNA, spanning 48 bases read in frame from base 1. Using the deep immunoSEQ assay, TCR CDR3 regions were amplified from genomic DNA by multiplex PCR. Extracted genomic DNA from each cell subset was spread evenly across all wells of several immunoSEQ 96-well plates, with each plate serving as a replicate. Each replicate PCR for unsorted PBMC received about 310 ng genomic DNA, equal to about 30,000 T cell genomes. Unsorted PBMC genomic DNA was sequenced across ten immunoSEQ deep assay plates. Purified libraries were quantified with a Qubit 3.0 fluorometer, sized on a Bioanalyzer 2100, and re-quantified with the KAPA Library Quantification kit. Every immunoSEQ 96-well plate was sequenced on a separate single-read 150-cycle Illumina NextSeq 550 flow cell. Per the source publication's procedure: Because only junctional sequences without quality scores were contained in the immunoSEQ output, filtering matching that applied to full-length reads could not be performed. To assign V/J genes and CDR3, sequences were annotated using PyIR, a Python wrapper for IgBLAST v1.9, with IMGT germline references. Reads were removed for weak V/J assignments (E-value above 1e-6), missing CDR3, stop codons, out-of-frame junctions, or ambiguous translated residues. V3J clonotypes were defined as sequences sharing the same inferred V gene, J gene, and CDR3 amino acid sequence. To compute the percentage overlap between repertoires, the number of shared unique clonotypes was divided by the size of the smaller repertoire. RTK rarefaction, the Chao1 estimator, and Recon v2.1 estimates of unobserved clonotypes were used to assess repertoire richness. TCRdb re-hosts the immuneACCESS table, in-frame sequences only. Its copies lack some clones; in the studies checked, an unresolved V gene accounts for under half of them, and the cause for the rest is not known. The V and J calls and clone size come from that table; D and trimming were worked out from the DNA. This sample comprises some 480,000 clones, 70% to 80% of them detected only once. Approximately 12% of the sample is held by the ten biggest clonotypes.

The donors were healthy, HIV-negative adults who had no recently reported acute infections or vaccinations. All donors were Caucasian adults living in Nashville, Tennessee, USA. For unsorted samples, tens of millions of PBMCs were counted and genomic DNA was extracted with the QIAamp DNA Blood Mini kit. Blood was obtained by leukapheresis, after which PBMCs were separated by Ficoll-Histopaque density gradient centrifugation and cryopreserved in liquid nitrogen vapor phase. The receptor's source is a woman aged 40 to 49 in good health. Some clones in this sample may be carry-over from other donors' samples. The V gene is TRBV9 and the J gene is TRBJ2-5, and TRBD1 matches 7 of the central bases. Sequencing was done on a sample of PBMCs. The CDR3: CASSAAGTASRGTQYF. The sequence in DNA is TGTGCCAGCAGCGCAGCTGGGACAGCGTCTAGGGGGACCCAGTACTTC.